The 28 T cell receptor beta chains in this list originate from one sample, sequenced in a study of vaccination and CD4 T cells after COVID-19 (dated 2022 in TCRdb). This specimen's treatment or condition label, per the study, means: approximately nine-day PBMC culture with coronavirus spike peptide pools or control peptides (ViraFEST assay). The library was generated by PCR. The reads were generated on an Illumina iSeq 100. TCR sequencing of DNA from cultured CD4+ T cells used the Oncomine TCR Beta short-read assay at the Johns Hopkins FTIC core. The raw public reads went through TCRdb reprocessing: fastp at Q25, MiXCR clone calling, in-frame beta chains kept. Under each unique CDR3 protein, matching rows form one entry showing the most common genes and DNA. The sample table contains 15,000 to 20,000 distinct CDR3 sequences; only one count was recorded for about 55% of them. Approximately 9.9% of the sample belongs to the ten largest clones.

Antigen specificity for these receptors is unknown. The sequencing sample was made of CD4+ T cells from blood, cultured in vitro. Receptor source: a human donor who had recovered from COVID-19.

This chain connects TRBV4-1 to TRBJ1-6; no firm D call. The CDR3 spans 16 residues. Deletions cut 0 bases from V and 0 bases from J, with 6 bases between. Germline values: CDR1 MGHRA, CDR2 YSYEKL. The CDR3 nucleotides read TGCGCCAGCAGCCAAGACGGGAGCTCCTATAATTCACCCCTCCACTTT. This sequence encodes CASSQDGSSYNSPLHF.

The V call is TRBV12-3 or TRBV12-4, the J call TRBJ2-2; 12 positions match TRBD1. This CDR3 has 15 residues. V lost 5 bases and J lost 4; bases outside the gene matches: 2. In DNA form, the CDR3 reads TGTGCCAGCAGTCCGGGACAGGGGGCCACCGGGGAGCTGTTTTTT. Its translation: CASSPGQGATGELFF.

This chain links TRBV20-1 with TRBJ2-1; D unresolved. This CDR3 has 13 amino acids. Germline values: CDR1 DFQATT, CDR2 SNEGSKA (reference sequence). The germline V and J ends were trimmed by 6 bases and 7 bases, with 16 bases remaining between them. The CDR3 DNA sequence: TGCAGTGCACGACGTTCCCCCGGGAATGAGCAGTTCTTC. This translates into CSARRSPGNEQFF.

This clonotype was counted between two and nine times. The chain is built from TRBV20-1 and TRBJ1-5, with 8 nucleotides matching TRBD1. The germline gives CDR1 DFQATT, CDR2 SNEGSKA (reference sequence). J was trimmed by 4 bases and V by 5 bases; bases with no gene match: 4. The CDR3 is 13 residues long. CDR3 sequence reads: CSARTGPNQPQHF. CDR3 nucleotides: TGCAGTGCTCGGACAGGGCCAAATCAGCCCCAGCATTTT.

The chain links TRBV12-3 or TRBV12-4 to TRBJ2-1; D is possibly TRBD2 (6 bases). V lost 3 bases, J lost 4 bases, and 19 bases lay in between. This CDR3 comprises 17 residues. As DNA, the CDR3 is TGTGCCAGCAGTTTGGGTTCCGGAACCGGAGGGTACAATGAGCAGTTCTTC. Translation: CASSLGSGTGGYNEQFF.

V gene TRBV6-5 combines with J gene TRBJ1-1; tentatively, D is TRBD1 (5 bases). Between the trimmed V and J ends, which lost 3 bases and 5 bases, there was a span of 10 bases. Germline V lookup: CDR1 MNHEY, CDR2 SVGAGI. The CDR3 sequence is 13 residues long. CDR3 sequence (DNA): TGTGCCAGCAGTTATCAGGGTGGAACTGAAGCTTTCTTT. Its translation is CASSYQGGTEAFF.

CDR3 in amino acids: CASSEYFEGAGEQFF. In DNA form, the CDR3 reads TGTGCCAGCAGTGAATACTTTGAGGGGGCGGGTGAGCAGTTCTTC. This chain joins TRBV6-4 and TRBJ2-1; 7 bases agree with TRBD1. V lost 3 bases, J lost 9 bases, and 11 bases stayed unmatched. This CDR3 is 15 amino acids long. CDR1 MRHNA and CDR2 SNTAGT come from the germline V gene.

The gene calls are TRBV2 and TRBJ2-3; no firm D call. Trimming shortened V by 4 bases and J by 2 bases, and 7 bases separated the two germline ends. CDR1 is SNHLY, CDR2 FYNNEI, per germline. This CDR3 spans 13 amino acids. The CDR3 coding sequence is TGTGCCAGCAGTGTGGGGAACACAGATACGCAGTATTTT. Encoded protein: CASSVGNTDTQYF. The variable domain in full, completed from reference TRBV2 and TRBJ2-3, reads EPEVTQTPSHQVTQMGQEVILRCVPISNHLYFYWYRQILGQKVEFLVSFYNNEISEKSEIFDDQFSVERPDGSNFTLKIRSTKLEDSAMYFCASSVGNTDTQYFGPGTRLTVL.

This clonotype showed up just a few times. V usage is TRBV7-3 and J usage is TRBJ2-5; D might be TRBD1 (6 bases). V was pared by 6 bases and J by 1 base, with 15 bases between. The CDR3 has 15 residues. Germline assignment: CDR1 SGHTA and CDR2 FQGTGA. CDR3 sequence reads: CASSASGQLQETQYF. The CDR3 coding sequence is TGTGCCAGCAGTGCCTCGGGACAACTCCAAGAGACCCAGTACTTC.

This clonotype was seen only a few times. The chain uses TRBV20-1 and TRBJ1-5; D uncertain. CDR3 size: 12 residues. V was cut by 3 bases and J by 5 bases, with 8 bases left in between. Looked up from germline, CDR1 is DFQATT and CDR2 is SNEGSKA (reference sequence). CDR3 sequence: CSARVGDQPQHF. The CDR3 DNA reads TGCAGTGCTAGGGTCGGCGATCAGCCCCAGCATTTT.

In its sample, this clonotype was seen once. V is TRBV7-9 and J is TRBJ2-7; perhaps TRBD2 as D (6 bases). The V end lost 5 bases, the J end lost 3 bases, and 26 bases lay between the germline ends. This CDR3 is built from 18 residues. CDR1 is SEHNR and CDR2 is FQNEAQ in the germline V gene (reference sequence). CDR3: CASSPLTIVGLQNYEQYF. In DNA form, the CDR3 reads TGTGCCAGCAGCCCCCTCACGATCGTGGGACTCCAAAACTACGAGCAGTACTTC.

This chain uses TRBV3-1 with TRBJ1-5, with D uncertain. The CDR3 has 12 amino acids. The germline V and J ends were trimmed by 1 base and 6 bases, with 4 bases remaining between them. CDR1 and CDR2 from the germline V gene are LGHDT and YNNKEL (reference sequence). The CDR3 DNA reads TGTGCCAGCAGCCAAGGGGGTCAGCCCCAGCATTTT. Its protein product is CASSQGGQPQHF. Drawing the rest from reference TRBV3-1 and TRBJ1-5, the complete variable domain is DTAVSQTPKYLVTQMGNDKSIKCEQNLGHDTMYWYKQDSKKFLKIMFSYNNKELIINETVPNRFSPKSPDKAHLNLHINSLELGDSAVYFCASSQGGQPQHFGDGTRLSIL.

In its sample, this clonotype was seen a few times. The chain has TRBV7-2 and TRBJ1-6, with 8 bases that match TRBD1. This CDR3 region has 17 residues. J was trimmed by 10 bases and V by 1 base; bases with no gene match: 12. CDR1 and CDR2 from the germline V gene are SGHTA and FQGNSA. The CDR3, as DNA: TGTGCCAGCAGCTTAGGATTTGGCAGGGGGCGCGTATCACCCCTCCACTTT. Amino acid sequence: CASSLGFGRGRVSPLHF.

The chain employs TRBV7-6 and TRBJ1-2; 9 bases match TRBD1. In germline, CDR1 is SGHVS, CDR2 FNYEAQ. The V segment lost 6 bases and the J segment 7 bases; nucleotides outside the gene matches: 12. The CDR3 loop spans 15 amino acids. The CDR3 loop is CASSLGQGQFSGYTF. The CDR3 coding sequence is TGTGCCAGCAGTTTGGGACAGGGACAGTTCTCTGGCTACACCTTC.

The V call is TRBV7-2, the J call TRBJ1-3, with 9 bases fitting TRBD1. Losses at the gene ends were 4 bases for V and 4 bases for J; bases not matched to a gene: 5. This CDR3 contains 15 residues. Germline V CDR1 and CDR2: SGHTA, FQGNSA. The CDR3 loop is CASSYGTGKGNTIYF. For the CDR3, the DNA is TGTGCCAGCAGCTACGGGACAGGGAAAGGAAACACCATATATTTT.

J is TRBJ1-5 and V is TRBV19; D is uncertain. From germline, CDR1 is LNHDA and CDR2 SQIVND (reference sequence). Trimming left V 5 bases short and J 7 bases short, with 27 bases between. The CDR3 contains 18 residues. The CDR3 DNA is TGTGCCAGTAGTCTTCGCCTATCTACGACCGCAGCACGGCAGCCCCAGCATTTT. The encoded protein is CASSLRLSTTAARQPQHF.

The rearrangement joins TRBV6-2 or TRBV6-3 to TRBJ2-3; TRBD2 agrees at 8 bases. Losses at the gene ends were 8 bases for V and 0 bases for J; bases not matched to a gene: 13. The CDR3 spans 17 residues. Germline lookup yields CDR1 MNHEY and CDR2 SVGEGT. CDR3 DNA sequence: TGTGCCAGCCCTCCTATAAGAGCGGGAGAGAGCACAGATACGCAGTATTTT. Amino acids: CASPPIRAGESTDTQYF.

The chain couples TRBV24-1 to TRBJ1-5; D possibly corresponds to TRBD1 (5 bases). This CDR3 has 14 residues. V was clipped by 2 bases and J by 6 bases, with 10 bases between them. CDR1 is KGHDR and CDR2 is SFDVKD in the germline V gene. CDR3 sequence reads: CATSDWGLGQPQHF. In DNA, the CDR3 is TGTGCCACCAGTGATTGGGGACTCGGTCAGCCCCAGCATTTT.

The V and J genes are TRBV20-1 and TRBJ2-7, with 7 bases lining up with TRBD1. Looked up from germline, CDR1 is DFQATT and CDR2 is SNEGSKA (reference sequence). After removal of 1 base from V and 3 bases from J, the junction contained 3 bases not matched to a gene. This CDR3 spans 13 amino acids. CDR3 sequence reads: CSARGGQDYEQYF. CDR3 coding DNA: TGCAGTGCTAGAGGTGGACAGGACTACGAGCAGTACTTC.

This sequence joins TRBV4-2 and TRBJ2-3; the D is unclear. Germline values: CDR1 LGHNA, CDR2 YNFKEQ. The CDR3 is 15 residues long. The V gene lost 5 bases and the J gene lost 2 bases, with 14 bases spanning the gap. The chain's CDR3 is CASSVLPGNTDTQYF. CDR3 nucleotide sequence: TGTGCCAGCAGCGTGCTGCCGGGCAACACAGATACGCAGTATTTT.

This clonotype was detected a few times. The chain combines TRBV21-1 with TRBJ2-4; the table's D call, TRBD1, has no DNA check behind it. TRBV21-1 is shown as a pseudogene. This CDR3 contains 11 residues. CDR3: CARGPGNIQYF. The CDR3 nucleotides read TGTGCCAGAGGACCGGGGAACATTCAGTACTTC.

The J gene is TRBJ2-1, the V gene TRBV6-5, with 8 bases lining up with TRBD2. The CDR3 runs 16 residues. The V segment lost 2 bases and the J segment 7 bases; nucleotides outside the gene matches: 10. Germline CDR1 MNHEY, CDR2 SVGAGI. Here the CDR3 DNA reads TGTGCCAGCAGTTACGACGGGAGCGGGAGTAAAAATGAGCAGTTCTTC. As protein: CASSYDGSGSKNEQFF.

The gene calls are TRBV19 and TRBJ2-5, with D possibly TRBD1 on 5 matching bases. This CDR3 region has 17 residues. Deletions cut 0 bases from V and 4 bases from J, with 18 bases between. Germline V gene sequence: CDR1 LNHDA, CDR2 SQIVND (reference sequence). CDR3 in DNA: TGTGCCAGTAGTATAGATCTCGACAGCCAATCGGGAGAGACCCAGTACTTC. Translated: CASSIDLDSQSGETQYF.

J is TRBJ1-2 and V is TRBV9; D is uncertain. V gave up 4 bases and J gave up 8 bases, with 18 bases separating them. The germline CDR1 and CDR2 sequences are SGDLS and YYNGEE. There are 14 residues in the CDR3. CDR3 residues: CASSMRRGTGGYTF. The DNA of the CDR3 is TGTGCCAGCAGCATGCGCCGGGGAACCGGGGGCTACACCTTC.

This clonotype was detected a few times. The rearrangement uses TRBV6-1 and TRBJ2-4; 8 bases agree with TRBD1. In germline, CDR1 is MNHNS, CDR2 SASEGT. Germline trimming cut 3 bases from V and 7 bases from J; bases unmatched to any gene: 5. The CDR3 runs 14 residues. CDR3 sequence: CASSDAGTGNIQYF. CDR3 DNA sequence: TGTGCCAGCAGTGACGCCGGGACAGGCAACATTCAGTACTTC.

The chain links TRBV30 to TRBJ2-2; a weak D match, TRBD2 (5 bases). CDR1 is GTSNPN and CDR2 is SVGIG in the germline V gene (reference sequence). V was clipped by 1 base and J by 0 bases, with 9 bases between them. The CDR3 sequence is 15 residues long. The CDR3 DNA is TGTGCCTGGAGTGGAGGGAGAGCGAACACCGGGGAGCTGTTTTTT. It specifies CAWSGGRANTGELFF.

The chain links TRBV20-1 to TRBJ2-7, with 11 bases aligning to TRBD2. Losses at the gene ends were 5 bases for V and 3 bases for J; bases not matched to a gene: 3. From germline, CDR1 is DFQATT and CDR2 SNEGSKA (reference sequence). CDR3 length: 13 residues. CDR3 sequence (DNA): TGCAGTGCTGGGACTAGCGGAAACTACGAGCAGTACTTC. Translated, it gives CSAGTSGNYEQYF.

This clonotype was counted only a few times. The V call is TRBV4-1, the J call TRBJ2-5, with 7 bases aligning to TRBD2. After removal of 0 bases from V and 1 base from J, the junction contained 8 bases not matched to a gene. Germline CDR1 reads MGHRA; CDR2 reads YSYEKL. This CDR3 has 17 residues. CDR3 loop: CASSQDWSGDVQETQYF. CDR3 sequence (DNA): TGCGCCAGCAGCCAAGATTGGAGCGGGGACGTCCAAGAGACCCAGTACTTC.